This is a list of T cell receptor beta chains from one sample in a study of blood T cell repertoires in COVID-19. Profiled with immunoSEQ multiplex PCR; TCRdb holds only in-frame clones, not every one. The sample gives fewer than 300,000 clones, 80% to 90% of which show up once; 3.5% to 4.5% is in the top ten. Sequenced input: PBMCs or T cells enriched from blood (not recorded which). The receptors were gathered from a woman in her thirties who had recovered from COVID-19. Both conserved end residues are part of each CDR3. Each record gives: J gene, clone size, V gene, D gene, CDR3 protein, CDR3 DNA. A D gene is named only where the DNA matches it firmly. The size of a clone is reported for some rows only, either as once, few or many, or as a class for expanded clones.

j_call: TRBJ1-2; clone_size: -; v_call: TRBV29-1; d_call: -; cdr3_aa: CSVYNGSPSPPNYGYTF; cdr3_nt: TGCAGCGTTTACAACGGGTCTCCTTCCCCCCCTAACTATGGCTACACCTTC
j_call: TRBJ2-3; clone_size: -; v_call: TRBV12-3/TRBV12-4; d_call: -; cdr3_aa: CASSATDTDTQYF; cdr3_nt: TGTGCCAGCAGTGCGACAGACACAGATACGCAGTATTTT
j_call: TRBJ2-3; clone_size: -; v_call: TRBV10-2; d_call: -; cdr3_aa: CASSESRGWWADTQYF; cdr3_nt: TGCGCCAGCAGTGAGTCTAGGGGCTGGTGGGCAGATACGCAGTATTTT
j_call: TRBJ1-6; clone_size: -; v_call: TRBV6-5; d_call: -; cdr3_aa: CASTYRYEAPLHF; cdr3_nt: TGTGCCAGCACCTACAGGTACGAAGCACCCCTCCACTTT
j_call: TRBJ2-2; clone_size: few; v_call: TRBV5-1; d_call: -; cdr3_aa: CASSLMAVNTGELFF; cdr3_nt: TGCGCCAGCAGCTTGATGGCGGTGAACACCGGGGAGCTGTTTTTT
j_call: TRBJ1-2; clone_size: once; v_call: TRBV5-4; d_call: -; cdr3_aa: CASRSETGIRYGYTF; cdr3_nt: TGTGCCAGCCGCTCGGAGACAGGAATCCGTTATGGCTACACCTTC
j_call: TRBJ2-2; clone_size: -; v_call: TRBV9; d_call: -; cdr3_aa: CASNRDTGELFF; cdr3_nt: TGTGCCAGCAACAGGGACACCGGGGAGCTGTTTTTT
j_call: TRBJ2-1; clone_size: -; v_call: TRBV2; d_call: TRBD1; cdr3_aa: CASRAQGVTNNEQFF; cdr3_nt: TGTGCCAGCAGGGCGCAGGGGGTTACCAACAATGAGCAGTTCTTC
j_call: TRBJ2-3; clone_size: -; v_call: TRBV15; d_call: -; cdr3_aa: CATSRDLGGGIRTTDTQYF; cdr3_nt: TGTGCCACCAGCAGAGATTTAGGGGGCGGGATACGAACCACAGATACGCAGTATTTT
j_call: TRBJ2-6; clone_size: -; v_call: TRBV4-1; d_call: -; cdr3_aa: CASSLAFPGANVLTF; cdr3_nt: TGCGCCAGCAGTTTAGCGTTCCCCGGGGCCAACGTCCTGACTTTC
j_call: TRBJ2-7; clone_size: once; v_call: TRBV10-3; d_call: -; cdr3_aa: CAISPTLGGVSSYEQYF; cdr3_nt: TGTGCCATCAGTCCGACGTTGGGCGGGGTGAGCTCCTACGAGCAGTACTTC
j_call: TRBJ2-1; clone_size: -; v_call: TRBV7-9; d_call: -; cdr3_aa: CASSLTRATYNEQFF; cdr3_nt: TGTGCCAGCAGCTTAACGCGGGCAACCTACAATGAGCAGTTCTTC
j_call: TRBJ2-7; clone_size: -; v_call: TRBV5-5; d_call: -; cdr3_aa: CASSPGVGQTYEQYF; cdr3_nt: TGTGCCAGCAGCCCCGGAGTAGGACAAACCTACGAGCAGTACTTC
j_call: TRBJ1-5; clone_size: -; v_call: TRBV6-1; d_call: TRBD1; cdr3_aa: CASSGRQGAGNQPQHF; cdr3_nt: TGTGCCAGCAGTGGAAGACAGGGGGCCGGCAATCAGCCCCAGCATTTT
j_call: TRBJ2-3; clone_size: -; v_call: TRBV3-1/TRBV3-2; d_call: TRBD2; cdr3_aa: CASSQSGLAGSRTDTQYF; cdr3_nt: TGTGCCAGCAGCCAATCGGGACTAGCGGGATCGAGAACAGATACGCAGTATTTT
j_call: TRBJ2-1; clone_size: -; v_call: TRBV7-6; d_call: TRBD2; cdr3_aa: CASSLAPPTSVSYNEQFF; cdr3_nt: TGTGCCAGCAGCTTAGCCCCCCCGACTAGCGTCTCCTACAATGAGCAGTTCTTC
j_call: TRBJ1-4; clone_size: -; v_call: TRBV24-1; d_call: -; cdr3_aa: CATSARDNNEKLFF; cdr3_nt: TGTGCCACCAGTGCTCGGGACAACAATGAAAAACTGTTTTTT
j_call: TRBJ2-2; clone_size: once; v_call: TRBV7-9; d_call: TRBD1; cdr3_aa: CASSLDRGAGELFF; cdr3_nt: TGTGCCAGCAGCCTGGACAGGGGGGCCGGGGAGCTGTTTTTT
j_call: TRBJ2-7; clone_size: once; v_call: TRBV28; d_call: -; cdr3_aa: CASLGEADEQYF; cdr3_nt: TGTGCCAGCCTGGGGGAGGCAGACGAGCAGTACTTC
j_call: TRBJ2-3; clone_size: -; v_call: TRBV13; d_call: TRBD1; cdr3_aa: CASSLDTGDADTQYF; cdr3_nt: TGTGCCAGCAGCTTGGACACAGGGGACGCAGATACGCAGTATTTT
j_call: TRBJ1-5; clone_size: -; v_call: TRBV19; d_call: TRBD1; cdr3_aa: CASSPQDRDRGYSNQPQHF; cdr3_nt: TGTGCCAGTAGTCCCCAGGACAGGGACAGGGGTTATAGCAATCAGCCCCAGCATTTT
j_call: TRBJ1-2; clone_size: -; v_call: TRBV24-1; d_call: -; cdr3_aa: CATSDLPRGVHYGYTF; cdr3_nt: TGTGCCACCAGTGATTTGCCAAGGGGTGTTCACTATGGCTACACCTTC
j_call: TRBJ1-1; clone_size: -; v_call: TRBV6-6; d_call: TRBD1; cdr3_aa: CASSLMTGEAFF; cdr3_nt: TGTGCCAGCAGCCTAATGACAGGGGAAGCTTTCTTT
j_call: TRBJ2-7; clone_size: once; v_call: TRBV6-5; d_call: -; cdr3_aa: CASSSSEAAYEQYF; cdr3_nt: TGTGCCAGCAGCTCCTCGGAGGCGGCCTACGAGCAGTACTTC
j_call: TRBJ2-1; clone_size: -; v_call: TRBV24-1; d_call: TRBD2; cdr3_aa: CATSDPSGRAWNEQFF; cdr3_nt: TGTGCCACCAGTGACCCTAGCGGGAGGGCCTGGAATGAGCAGTTCTTC
j_call: TRBJ1-5; clone_size: -; v_call: TRBV2; d_call: -; cdr3_aa: CASRGTGSQPQHF; cdr3_nt: TGTGCCAGCAGAGGAACAGGGAGTCAGCCCCAGCATTTT
j_call: TRBJ2-1; clone_size: once; v_call: TRBV10-3; d_call: TRBD2; cdr3_aa: CASKLAGEYNEQFF; cdr3_nt: TGTGCCTCCAAACTAGCGGGAGAGTACAATGAGCAGTTCTTC
j_call: TRBJ1-1; clone_size: -; v_call: TRBV6-5; d_call: TRBD1; cdr3_aa: CATNDRGPSEAFF; cdr3_nt: TGTGCCACGAACGACAGGGGGCCTTCCGAAGCTTTCTTT
j_call: TRBJ1-3; clone_size: -; v_call: TRBV7-2; d_call: -; cdr3_aa: CASSSVPGNTIYF; cdr3_nt: TGTGCCAGCAGCTCGGTACCGGGAAACACCATATATTTT
j_call: TRBJ1-5; clone_size: -; v_call: TRBV6-5; d_call: -; cdr3_aa: CASSLGQWDQPQHF; cdr3_nt: TGTGCCAGCAGTTTAGGACAGTGGGATCAGCCCCAGCATTTT
j_call: TRBJ1-3; clone_size: -; v_call: TRBV5-1; d_call: TRBD1; cdr3_aa: CASSLEGQVRGNTIYF; cdr3_nt: TGCGCCAGCAGCTTGGAGGGACAGGTTCGAGGAAACACCATATATTTT
j_call: TRBJ2-7; clone_size: -; v_call: TRBV10-3; d_call: -; cdr3_aa: CAIRGGSSYEQYF; cdr3_nt: TGTGCCATCAGGGGTGGGAGCTCCTACGAGCAGTACTTC
j_call: TRBJ2-3; clone_size: -; v_call: TRBV7-3; d_call: TRBD2; cdr3_aa: CASSLGLAGDTDTQYF; cdr3_nt: TGTGCCAGCAGCTTAGGTCTAGCGGGAGACACAGATACGCAGTATTTT
j_call: TRBJ2-1; clone_size: -; v_call: TRBV19; d_call: -; cdr3_aa: CASSMVLNNEQFF; cdr3_nt: TGTGCCAGTAGTATGGTTCTAAACAATGAGCAGTTCTTC
j_call: TRBJ1-6; clone_size: -; v_call: TRBV5-4; d_call: -; cdr3_aa: CASSWGRVGNSPLHF; cdr3_nt: TGTGCCAGCAGCTGGGGCAGGGTCGGCAATTCACCCCTCCACTTT
j_call: TRBJ2-7; clone_size: -; v_call: TRBV7-8; d_call: -; cdr3_aa: CASSLYRFRQGEDEQYF; cdr3_nt: TGTGCCAGCAGCTTATACCGATTCCGGCAGGGGGAGGACGAGCAGTACTTC
j_call: TRBJ1-1; clone_size: -; v_call: TRBV7-9; d_call: TRBD1; cdr3_aa: CASSLGQGADTEAFF; cdr3_nt: TGTGCCAGCAGCTTAGGACAGGGGGCCGACACTGAAGCTTTCTTT
j_call: TRBJ2-1; clone_size: -; v_call: TRBV7-3; d_call: TRBD1; cdr3_aa: CASSFETGSTNEQFF; cdr3_nt: TGTGCCAGCAGCTTTGAGACAGGGTCTACGAATGAGCAGTTCTTC
j_call: TRBJ1-2; clone_size: -; v_call: TRBV14; d_call: -; cdr3_aa: CASSQAGGNYGYTF; cdr3_nt: TGTGCCAGCAGCCAAGCCGGAGGGAACTATGGCTACACCTTC
j_call: TRBJ1-6; clone_size: -; v_call: TRBV1; d_call: -; cdr3_aa: CTSSTKMAGRNSPLHF; cdr3_nt: TGCACCAGCAGCACCAAGATGGCAGGGCGTAATTCACCCCTCCACTTT
j_call: TRBJ2-7; clone_size: -; v_call: TRBV28; d_call: -; cdr3_aa: CASTLTHPSYEQYF; cdr3_nt: TGTGCCAGCACCCTGACACACCCCTCCTACGAGCAGTACTTC
j_call: TRBJ1-1; clone_size: -; v_call: TRBV27; d_call: TRBD1; cdr3_aa: CASSLSADRGFLSRKAFF; cdr3_nt: TGTGCCAGCAGTTTATCTGCGGACAGGGGCTTCCTATCCCGTAAAGCTTTCTTT
j_call: TRBJ1-3; clone_size: -; v_call: TRBV28; d_call: -; cdr3_aa: CASSLNSGNTIYF; cdr3_nt: TGTGCCAGCAGTCTGAATAGTGGAAACACCATATATTTT
j_call: TRBJ1-5; clone_size: -; v_call: TRBV5-6; d_call: -; cdr3_aa: CASSITGLGNQPQHF; cdr3_nt: TGTGCCAGCAGCATAACAGGGCTGGGCAATCAGCCCCAGCATTTT
j_call: TRBJ1-1; clone_size: -; v_call: TRBV12-3/TRBV12-4; d_call: -; cdr3_aa: CASSLSHEAFF; cdr3_nt: TGTGCCAGCAGCCTTAGCCATGAAGCTTTCTTT
j_call: TRBJ1-6; clone_size: -; v_call: TRBV28; d_call: -; cdr3_aa: CASAGQLNSPLHF; cdr3_nt: TGTGCCAGCGCCGGACAGCTTAATTCACCCCTCCACTTT
j_call: TRBJ2-2; clone_size: few; v_call: TRBV6-2/TRBV6-3; d_call: -; cdr3_aa: CASSQLEEATGELFF; cdr3_nt: TGTGCCAGCAGCCAACTAGAAGAGGCCACCGGGGAGCTGTTTTTT
j_call: TRBJ1-5; clone_size: few; v_call: TRBV7-9; d_call: -; cdr3_aa: CASSFRTDNQPQHF; cdr3_nt: TGTGCCAGCAGCTTCAGGACAGACAATCAGCCCCAGCATTTT
j_call: TRBJ1-2; clone_size: once; v_call: TRBV6-5; d_call: -; cdr3_aa: CASSYSRVGADYGYTF; cdr3_nt: TGTGCCAGCAGTTACTCGAGAGTTGGGGCCGACTATGGCTACACCTTC
j_call: TRBJ2-7; clone_size: -; v_call: TRBV3-1/TRBV3-2; d_call: -; cdr3_aa: CASSQGQSRLYF; cdr3_nt: TGTGCCAGCAGCCAAGGACAGTCCAGGTTGTACTTC
j_call: TRBJ1-4; clone_size: -; v_call: TRBV19; d_call: -; cdr3_aa: CASSLTAATNEKLFF; cdr3_nt: TGTGCCAGTAGTCTTACAGCGGCAACTAATGAAAAACTGTTTTTT
j_call: TRBJ1-2; clone_size: -; v_call: TRBV7-2; d_call: -; cdr3_aa: CASSFPPPGGGKDGYTF; cdr3_nt: TGTGCCAGCAGCTTCCCCCCGCCGGGCGGGGGGAAGGATGGCTACACCTTC
j_call: TRBJ1-1; clone_size: -; v_call: TRBV28; d_call: TRBD1; cdr3_aa: CASFGGTGKYTEAFF; cdr3_nt: TGTGCCAGCTTCGGGGGGACAGGGAAGTACACTGAAGCTTTCTTT